This TCR beta chain stems from a study of blood T cell repertoires in COVID-19. Per the study methods: Estimation of nucleated cell counts relied on the amplification of reference gene primers. The table came from immunoSEQ multiplex PCR; TCRdb's copy has only in-frame clones and leaves some out. That table supplies the V and J calls and clone size; D and trimming were determined from the DNA. The table shows about 140,000 clones, with 80% to 90% occurring only once. Trimming took off 5 bases at V and 4 bases at J, with 15 bases between the two ends. The CDR3 has 15 residues. Per the germline V gene, CDR1 is MNHEY and CDR2 is SVGAGI.

The clonotype comes from a man aged 55 to 70 with active or convalescent COVID-19. Sequenced material: peripheral blood. This rearrangement joins TRBV6-5 to TRBJ1-3; D gene ambiguous. The CDR3 region has the DNA TGTGCCAGCAGTACCCCATCCGGGGTCGGAAACACCATATATTTT. As protein: CASSTPSGVGNTIYF.